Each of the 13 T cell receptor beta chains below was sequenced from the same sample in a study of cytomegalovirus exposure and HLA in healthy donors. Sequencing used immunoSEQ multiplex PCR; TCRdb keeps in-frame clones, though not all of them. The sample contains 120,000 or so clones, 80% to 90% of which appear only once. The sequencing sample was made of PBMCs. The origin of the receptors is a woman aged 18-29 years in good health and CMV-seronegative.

The CDR3, as DNA: TGCAGCGGAGGAGACCCTAATGTGGCAGATACGCAGTATTTT. Protein product: CSGGDPNVADTQYF. The J gene is TRBJ2-3, the V gene TRBV29-1; unclear D gene. The CDR3 consists of 14 residues. Trimming stripped 7 bases from V and 4 bases from J, with 18 bases between. The germline CDR1 and CDR2 sequences are SQVTM and ANQGSEA.

This chain's CDR3 is CASRTTEFYGYTF. CDR3 nucleotide sequence: TGTGCCAGCAGAACCACAGAGTTCTATGGCTACACCTTC. The chain couples TRBV6-5 to TRBJ1-2; D ambiguous. This CDR3 region has 13 residues. Trimming removed 6 bases at V and 4 bases at J, with 12 bases between. Germline loops: CDR1 MNHEY, CDR2 SVGAGI.

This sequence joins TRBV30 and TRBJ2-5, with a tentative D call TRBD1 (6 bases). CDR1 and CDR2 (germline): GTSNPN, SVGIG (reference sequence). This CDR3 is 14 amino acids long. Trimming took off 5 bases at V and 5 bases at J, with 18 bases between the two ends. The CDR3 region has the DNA TGTGCCTGGGTTGGGGCACAGGGAATGGAGACCCAGTACTTC. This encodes CAWVGAQGMETQYF.

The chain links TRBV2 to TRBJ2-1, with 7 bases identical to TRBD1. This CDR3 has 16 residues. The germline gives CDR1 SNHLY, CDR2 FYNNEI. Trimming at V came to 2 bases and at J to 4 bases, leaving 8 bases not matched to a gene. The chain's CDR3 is CASSELQGKGYNEQFF. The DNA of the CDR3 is TGTGCCAGCAGTGAATTACAGGGGAAAGGGTACAATGAGCAGTTCTTC.

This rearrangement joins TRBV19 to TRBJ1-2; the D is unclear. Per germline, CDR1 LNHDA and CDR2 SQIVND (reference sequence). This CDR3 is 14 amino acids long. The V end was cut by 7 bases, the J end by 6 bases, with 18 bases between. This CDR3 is CASNSEVPDNGYTF. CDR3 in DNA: TGTGCCAGTAATTCCGAGGTGCCAGATAATGGCTACACCTTC.

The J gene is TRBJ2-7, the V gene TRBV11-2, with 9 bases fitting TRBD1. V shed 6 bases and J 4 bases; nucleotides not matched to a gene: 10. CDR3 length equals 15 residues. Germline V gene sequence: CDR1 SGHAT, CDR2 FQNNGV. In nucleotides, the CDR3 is TGTGCCAGCAGGGGGGTCAGGACAGGGGAATACGAGCAGTACGTC. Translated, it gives CASRGVRTGEYEQYV.

The CDR3 DNA reads as TGTGCCAGCAGCTTAGTGACAATGGCAGGGGGCAGCTATGGCTACACCTTC. Protein: CASSLVTMAGGSYGYTF. The gene calls are TRBV7-2 and TRBJ1-2, with 8 bases that match TRBD1. The CDR3 sequence is 17 residues long. The germline CDR1 and CDR2 sequences are SGHTA and FQGNSA. V shed 1 base and J 4 bases; nucleotides not matched to a gene: 11.

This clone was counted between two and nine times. The CDR3 region has the DNA TGTGCCAGCAGTATGATGGGAGGAGGAGAGACCCAGTACTTC. As protein: CASSMMGGGETQYF. J is TRBJ2-5 and V is TRBV2; the D gene is possibly TRBD2 (6 bases). The CDR3 runs to 14 residues. Trimming removed 5 bases at V and 4 bases at J, with 14 bases between. Per germline, CDR1 SNHLY and CDR2 FYNNEI.

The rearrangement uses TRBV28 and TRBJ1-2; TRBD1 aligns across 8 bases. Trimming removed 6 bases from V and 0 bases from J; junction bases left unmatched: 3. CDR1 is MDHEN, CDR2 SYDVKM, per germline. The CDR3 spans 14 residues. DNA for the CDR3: TGTGCCAGCAGCACAGGGGGAGCTAACTATGGCTACACCTTC. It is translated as CASSTGGANYGYTF.

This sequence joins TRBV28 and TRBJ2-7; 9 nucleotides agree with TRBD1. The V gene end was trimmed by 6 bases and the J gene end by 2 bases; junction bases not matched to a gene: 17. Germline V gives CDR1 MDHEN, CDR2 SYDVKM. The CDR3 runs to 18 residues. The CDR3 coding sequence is TGTGCCAGCAGCCCCATCCAACGAATGGGACAGGGAACCTACGAGCAGTACGTC. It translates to CASSPIQRMGQGTYEQYV.

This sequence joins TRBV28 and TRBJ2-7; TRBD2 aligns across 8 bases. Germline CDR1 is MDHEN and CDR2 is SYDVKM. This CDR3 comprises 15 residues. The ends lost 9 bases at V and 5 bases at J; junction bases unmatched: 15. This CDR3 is CASHSAPSGSHEQYV. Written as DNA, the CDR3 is TGTGCCAGTCATTCCGCTCCAAGCGGGAGCCACGAGCAGTACGTC.

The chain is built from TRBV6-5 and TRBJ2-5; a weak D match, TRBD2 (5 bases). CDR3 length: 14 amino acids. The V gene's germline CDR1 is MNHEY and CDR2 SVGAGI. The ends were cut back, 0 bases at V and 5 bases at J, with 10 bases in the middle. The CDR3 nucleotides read TGTGCCAGCAGTTACTCGGGGAGTTACGAGACCCAGTACTTC. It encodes CASSYSGSYETQYF.

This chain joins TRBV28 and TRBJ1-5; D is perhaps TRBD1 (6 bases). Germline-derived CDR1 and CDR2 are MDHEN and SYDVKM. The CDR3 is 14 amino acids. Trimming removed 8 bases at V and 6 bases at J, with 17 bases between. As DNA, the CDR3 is TGTGCCAGCCGGTCGGAAACAGGGTTTCAGCCCCAGCATTTT. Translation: CASRSETGFQPQHF.